A single sample gave rise to the 2 T cell receptor beta chains below, sequenced in a study of T cell responses to AZD1222 COVID-19 vaccine. TCRdb's copy holds only in-frame clones and misses some; the assay was immunoSEQ multiplex PCR. The data contain 150,000 to 190,000 clones, 90% to 95% of them singletons. The sample was peripheral blood, taken 28 days after the second AZD1222 dose. All receptors come from an adult who received the AZD1222 COVID-19 vaccine.

The V gene is TRBV12-3 or TRBV12-4, the J gene TRBJ1-2; D call uncertain. Trimming took off 3 bases at V and 4 bases at J, with 9 bases between the two ends. The CDR3 totals 13 residues. The CDR3 loop is CASSFDTFYGYTF. The CDR3 DNA reads as TGTGCCAGCAGTTTTGATACCTTCTATGGCTACACCTTC.

V is TRBV5-1 and J is TRBJ1-4, with D uncertain. CDR3 length: 12 residues. Germline CDR1 reads SGHRS; CDR2 reads YFSETQ. Trimming removed 1 base at V and 7 bases at J, with 5 bases between. The CDR3 sequence is CASSLLGEKLFF. CDR3 sequence (DNA): TGCGCCAGCAGCTTGTTAGGTGAAAAACTGTTTTTT.